This T cell receptor beta chain was profiled in a study of shared clonotypes between healthy human individuals (dated by TCRdb to 2018 to 2020). Regarding the study in general: The cohort comprised a couple of women and three men aged 18 to 49 years. Per donor, three plates each were used for CD4 naive and CD4 memory, two for CD8 naive, and one for CD8 memory. Blood TCR repertoires of four to six healthy adults were deeply sequenced to estimate repertoire size and the extent of clonotype sharing between individuals. To increase sequencing depth and limit assay-specific biases, TCR repertoire library preparation and sequencing were carried out by different laboratories using diverse techniques. Each donor's leukapheresis produced roughly between roughly 0.9 and 9 billion PBMCs. The paper's findings and limits, for the study overall: Naive subsets generally had larger estimated clonotype richness than memory subsets. The genetic and exposure-history diversity represented was limited by the small number of donors. Even with the large sequencing depth, rarefaction of the sorted-subset datasets indicated that sequencing was incomplete. Compared with non-shared clonotypes, clonotypes shared by all four sorted-subset donors had higher generation probabilities. When a few donors were compared, the shared fraction of clonotypes was about 5% for naive CD4, roughly 3.3% for naive CD8, more than 2% for memory CD4, and approximately 0.4% for memory CD8. Sampling was restricted to blood, and TCR repertoires in tissues likely differ from the TCR repertoires found in blood. Pairwise subsampling indicated that sequencing depth was expected to affect the degree of clonotype sharing among donors.

Via the germline V gene (reference sequence), CDR1 is GTSNPN and CDR2 SVGIG. The CDR3 numbers 13 residues from cysteine through phenylalanine. Only the CDR3 portion is preserved as DNA: 39 bases, with reading frame beginning at the first base. V is clipped by 0 bases and J by 4 bases, and the sequence between their germline boundaries is 9 bases long. Using the deep immunoSEQ assay, TCR CDR3 regions were amplified from genomic DNA by multiplex PCR. Extracted genomic DNA from each cell subset was distributed evenly across all wells of several immunoSEQ 96-well plates, and each plate was treated as a replicate. For sorted subsets, roughly 200 ng of genomic DNA, equivalent to some 30,000 T cell genomes, went into each replicate PCR. Purified libraries were measured with a Qubit 3.0 fluorometer, size-checked on a Bioanalyzer 2100, and measured again with the KAPA Library Quantification kit. Every immunoSEQ 96-well plate was sequenced on a separate single-read 150-cycle Illumina NextSeq 550 flow cell. As for how the authors treated the data: Because the immunoSEQ output held only junctional sequences and lacked quality scores, the filtering could not match the filtering applied to full-length reads. To assign V/J genes and CDR3, sequences were annotated against IMGT germline references using PyIR, a Python wrapper for IgBLAST v1.9. Reads with weak V/J assignments (E-value above 1e-6), missing CDR3, stop codons, out-of-frame junctions, or ambiguous translated residues were removed. V3J clonotypes were defined as sequences sharing an identical inferred V gene, J gene, and CDR3 amino acid sequence. To compute the percentage overlap between repertoires, the number of shared unique clonotypes was divided by the size of the smaller repertoire. RTK rarefaction, the Chao1 estimator, and Recon v2.1 estimates of unobserved clonotypes were used to assess repertoire richness. Generation probabilities were computed with OLGA for all TCRbeta clonotypes obtained by the gDNA method from several donors. Drawn from immuneACCESS, this table holds only the in-frame rearrangements with V and J called that TCRdb kept. Clones are partly lost; checked studies trace under half to an unresolved V gene and leave the rest unexplained. V and J calls plus clone size are reproduced from that table; the DNA served to infer D and trimming. The sample table shows around 940,000 clones, and about three quarters are seen once. Nearly 1.5% of the sample is in the top ten clones.

Remarks on this clone: The antigen it binds to is not known. Per-base qualities were not stored, and no clone one base away is much larger.

Donors were healthy HIV-negative adults with no recently reported acute infections or vaccinations. Every donor was a Caucasian adult residing in Nashville, Tennessee, USA. CD4+ T cells were enriched by magnetic negative selection, after which naive cells were positively selected on CD45RA and the negative fraction was taken as the memory subset. After blood collection by leukapheresis, PBMCs were isolated using Ficoll-Histopaque density gradient centrifugation and then cryopreserved in the vapor phase of liquid nitrogen. Purity and quantity of every magnetically sorted T cell population were checked by analytical flow cytometry. From each sorted fraction, genomic DNA was isolated and quantified by UV absorbance on a Nanodrop 2000c.

The chain uses TRBV30 and TRBJ1-2; 5 matching bases give a weak D call of TRBD1. The sequencing sample was made of memory CD4+ T cells sorted from blood. In light of the paper, this sample's cell subset or site label describes: CD45RA-negative fraction. The receptor was derived from a man between 18 and 35 years old in good health. The sequenced DNA is TGTGCCTGGAGTGTAACCGACAGCTATGGCTACACCTTC. Its protein reads: CAWSVTDSYGYTF.